This TCR beta chain was recovered during a study of multiple sclerosis patients with progressive multifocal leukoencephalopathy. Regarding time point: approximately 12 months of natalizumab therapy. About this clone itself: Its target is unknown.

V was cut by 5 bases and J by 0 bases, with 8 bases left in between. The CDR3 sequence is 15 residues long. Germline V gives CDR1 MNHEY, CDR2 SVGAGI. Regarding the study as a whole: Most PML patients had lower entropy, suggesting less diverse TRB repertoires.

Clones were sequenced by immunoSEQ multiplex PCR, and TCRdb holds only the in-frame ones, with some missing. The data hold approximately 30,000 clones, with 90% observed a single time. The TCR originated in a human donor with multiple sclerosis. This chain uses TRBV6-5 with TRBJ2-6, with D perhaps matching TRBD1 (5 bases). The sequencing here drew on PBMCs, taken from a patient treated with natalizumab. The CDR3 protein is CASSKTVSGANVLTF. CDR3 in DNA: TGTGCCAGCAGTAAGACAGTCTCTGGGGCCAACGTCCTGACTTTC.